This entry lists 32 T cell receptor beta chains sequenced from one sample in a study of blood T cell repertoires in COVID-19. Clones were sequenced by immunoSEQ multiplex PCR, and TCRdb holds only the in-frame ones, with some missing. The sample consists of roughly 260,000 clones, 75% to 90% of them appearing once. Material for sequencing was PBMCs or T cells enriched from blood (not recorded which). These receptors were taken from a woman in her twenties or thirties with acute COVID-19.

Turning to this clone: An end of the junction differs from the germline gene, which may be a read error. This chain joins TRBV7-7 and TRBJ2-5, with D possibly matching TRBD1 (6 bases). The CDR3 is 13 amino acids. Germline assignment: CDR1 SSHAT and CDR2 FNYEAQ (reference sequence). CDR3 DNA: TGTGCTAGCAGCTCCGGACAGAAAGAGACCCAGTACTTC. Encoded protein: CASSSGQKETQYF.

This CDR3 reads CASSPKGQGGGTEAFF. CDR3 nucleotide sequence: TGTGCCAGCAGCCCGAAAGGACAGGGCGGTGGCACTGAAGCTTTCTTT. The chain links TRBV5-4 to TRBJ1-1; 8 positions match TRBD1. Unmatched junction bases numbered 12, after V lost 4 bases and J lost 4 bases. The CDR3 is 16 amino acids. The germline V gene encodes CDR1 SGHNT and CDR2 YYREEE (reference sequence).

This chain links TRBV4-1 with TRBJ1-2; 8 nucleotides align to TRBD1. V lost 4 bases and J lost 5; bases outside the gene matches: 12. The V gene's germline CDR1 is MGHRA and CDR2 YSYEKL. CDR3 size: 16 residues. This chain's CDR3 is CASSPDSTRQGYGYTF. In nucleotides, the CDR3 is TGCGCCAGCAGCCCGGATTCAACTCGACAGGGGTATGGCTACACCTTC.

This clone came up once. The chain carries TRBV14 and TRBJ2-7; maybe TRBD1 (5 bases). The CDR3 has 12 amino acids. CDR1 and CDR2 from the germline V gene are SGHDN and FVKESK. The ends were cut back, 1 base at V and 6 bases at J, with 7 bases in the middle. CDR3 DNA: TGTGCCAGCAGCCAAGCAGGGTTCGAGCAGTACTTC. Translation: CASSQAGFEQYF.

The chain has TRBV7-9 and TRBJ2-7; 10 bases agree with TRBD2. The germline CDR1 and CDR2 sequences are SEHNR and FQNEAQ (reference sequence). Trimming removed 5 bases from V and 5 bases from J; junction bases left unmatched: 12. The CDR3 extends over 16 amino acids. CDR3 in amino acids: CASSVSGASGSDEQYF. In DNA, the CDR3 is TGTGCCAGCAGCGTTAGTGGGGCTAGCGGGAGCGACGAGCAGTACTTC.

This chain joins TRBV18 and TRBJ2-7, with D perhaps TRBD2 (6 bases). Germline CDR1 and CDR2: KGHSH and LQKENI. V was shortened by 4 bases and J by 3 bases, with 22 bases between the two germline ends. The CDR3 is made up of 17 amino acids. This CDR3 reads CASSLLGSATNGYEQYF. CDR3 coding DNA: TGTGCCAGCTCACTCCTCGGGAGTGCAACTAACGGCTACGAGCAGTACTTC.

This clone was seen a handful of times. The chain uses TRBV2 and TRBJ1-5; D ambiguous. This CDR3 is built from 16 residues. V dropped 5 bases and J dropped 1 base, with 15 bases sitting between them. Germline CDR1 is SNHLY and CDR2 is FYNNEI. The chain's CDR3 is CASSLGSEGSNQPQHF. The CDR3 coding sequence is TGTGCCAGCAGTCTTGGTAGTGAGGGAAGCAATCAGCCCCAGCATTTT.

CDR3 nucleotides: TGTGCCAGCAGCACAGGGGCCGGAAACACCATATATTTT. Encoded protein: CASSTGAGNTIYF. The gene calls are TRBV11-3 and TRBJ1-3, with 7 bases aligning to TRBD1. CDR3 length equals 13 residues. V gave up 5 bases and J gave up 4 bases; unmatched junction bases: 2. Per the germline V gene, CDR1 is SGHNT and CDR2 is YENEEA.

The genes are TRBV7-6 and TRBJ2-1; 10 bases match TRBD2. V lost 2 bases and J lost 6; bases outside the gene matches: 4. The CDR3 runs 15 residues. Germline V gives CDR1 SGHVS, CDR2 FNYEAQ. CDR3 in amino acids: CASSLFPSGGNEQFF. The CDR3, as DNA: TGTGCCAGCAGCTTATTCCCTAGCGGGGGCAATGAGCAGTTCTTC.

J is TRBJ2-7 and V is TRBV29-1, with unresolved D. V was shortened by 4 bases and J by 0 bases, with 13 bases between the two germline ends. CDR1 is SQVTM, CDR2 ANQGSEA, per germline. The CDR3 is 14 amino acids. The CDR3 region has the DNA TGCAGCGTTGCATCACGACTTAGCTCCTACGAGCAGTACTTC. This encodes CSVASRLSSYEQYF.

The J gene is TRBJ2-5, the V gene TRBV10-1, with 8 positions matching TRBD2. V gave up 5 bases and J gave up 2 bases; unmatched junction bases: 7. The CDR3 covers 15 residues. Germline CDR1 is WNHNN and CDR2 is SYGVQD (reference sequence). The CDR3 sequence: CASSLGLASQETQYF. The CDR3 bases are TGCGCCAGCAGTCTAGGACTAGCTTCTCAAGAGACCCAGTACTTC.

The CDR3 sequence: CATRQGAYDGYTF. The CDR3 region has the DNA TGTGCCACGAGACAGGGGGCCTATGATGGCTACACCTTC. This rearrangement joins TRBV11-2 to TRBJ1-2, with 10 bases lining up with TRBD1. V was clipped by 10 bases and J by 6 bases; unmatched bases: 8. The CDR3 consists of 13 residues. Looked up from germline, CDR1 is SGHAT and CDR2 is FQNNGV.

Here the CDR3 DNA reads TGTGCCAGCAGCTTAATCACAGGCCAAGCGGGGGAGACCCAGTACTTC. Amino acids: CASSLITGQAGETQYF. The chain combines TRBV7-2 with TRBJ2-5, with TRBD2 matching 7 bases. The CDR3 contains 16 residues. From germline, CDR1 is SGHTA and CDR2 FQGNSA. J lost 5 bases, V lost 2 bases, and 11 bases had no gene match.

This rearrangement joins TRBV6-5 to TRBJ1-5; D remains unclear. Per the germline V gene, CDR1 is MNHEY and CDR2 is SVGAGI. This CDR3 spans 15 amino acids. Trimming took 6 bases from V and 0 from J, leaving 12 bases between them. The CDR3: CASSPGRGSNQPQHF. The CDR3 coding sequence is TGTGCCAGCAGCCCCGGTCGGGGTAGCAATCAGCCCCAGCATTTT.

This clone was observed a few times. This chain links TRBV28 with TRBJ1-4; 8 positions match TRBD1. Trimming at V came to 5 bases and at J to 3 bases, leaving 5 bases not matched to a gene. Germline CDR1 reads MDHEN; CDR2 reads SYDVKM. The CDR3 consists of 15 residues. This CDR3 is CASSGSDRANEKLFF. The CDR3 nucleotides read TGTGCCAGCAGTGGATCGGACAGGGCTAATGAAAAACTGTTTTTT.

The CDR3 protein is CASRGGLAEQYF. The CDR3 bases are TGTGCCAGCAGGGGTGGGCTAGCCGAGCAGTACTTC. V is TRBV2 and J is TRBJ2-7; tentatively, D is TRBD2 (5 bases). V dropped 6 bases and J dropped 6 bases, with 12 bases sitting between them. The CDR3 contains 12 residues. Germline assignment: CDR1 SNHLY and CDR2 FYNNEI. Full variable domain (outside the CDR3, taken from reference TRBV2 and TRBJ2-7): EPEVTQTPSHQVTQMGQEVILRCVPISNHLYFYWYRQILGQKVEFLVSFYNNEISEKSEIFDDQFSVERPDGSNFTLKIRSTKLEDSAMYFCASRGGLAEQYFGPGTRLTVT.

The J gene is TRBJ2-5, the V gene TRBV11-2; D is ambiguous. CDR3 size: 12 residues. Trimming removed 0 bases from V and 5 bases from J, with 4 bases in between. The germline V gene encodes CDR1 SGHAT and CDR2 FQNNGV. The CDR3 reads CASSLDRETQYF. CDR3 DNA sequence: TGTGCCAGCAGCTTAGATCGTGAGACCCAGTACTTC. The whole variable domain, filled in from reference TRBV11-2 and TRBJ2-5, reads EAGVAQSPRYKIIEKRQSVAFWCNPISGHATLYWYQQILGQGPKLLIQFQNNGVVDDSQLPKDRFSAERLKGVDSTLKIQPAKLEDSAVYLCASSLDRETQYFGPGTRLLVL.

DNA for the CDR3: TGTGCCAGTAGTAGGGGGACTTTACTCTACAATGAGCAGTTCTTC. The encoded protein is CASSRGTLLYNEQFF. The chain uses TRBV19 and TRBJ2-1, with D perhaps matching TRBD2 (6 bases). Trimming removed 4 bases at V and 3 bases at J, with 13 bases between. The CDR3 loop spans 15 amino acids. The germline V gene has CDR1 LNHDA and CDR2 SQIVND (reference sequence). The full variable domain, in which reference TRBV19 and TRBJ2-1 provide the parts outside the CDR3, is DGGITQSPKYLFRKEGQNVTLSCEQNLNHDAMYWYRQDPGQGLRLIYYSQIVNDFQKGDIAEGYSVSREKKESFPLTVTSAQKNPTAFYLCASSRGTLLYNEQFFGPGTRLTVL.

CDR3 protein: CASSLGQGVDTQYF. For the CDR3, the DNA is TGTGCCAGCAGTTTAGGACAGGGGGTAGATACGCAGTATTTT. The V call is TRBV27, the J call TRBJ2-3, with 10 bases matching TRBD1. This CDR3 is 14 amino acids long. The junction had 1 base not matched to a gene; V was cut back by 2 bases and J by 5 bases. Germline V gene sequence: CDR1 MNHEY, CDR2 SMNVEV (reference sequence).

The CDR3 here is CASSQLSSYEQYF. The CDR3 bases are TGTGCCAGCAGCCAACTTAGCTCCTACGAGCAGTACTTC. V and J are TRBV3-1 (or the pseudogene TRBV3-2) and TRBJ2-7, with D unresolved. The CDR3 is 13 residues long. Germline assignment: CDR1 LGHDT and CDR2 YNNKEL (reference sequence). V was cut by 2 bases and J by 0 bases, with 5 bases left in between.

CDR3 protein: CASSLGAGGYGYTF. The CDR3 DNA sequence: TGTGCCAGCAGCCTAGGGGCAGGGGGCTATGGCTACACCTTC. The rearrangement links TRBV7-8 to TRBJ1-2; 7 nucleotides align to TRBD1. CDR3 length: 14 amino acids. The V segment lost 5 bases and the J segment 4 bases; nucleotides outside the gene matches: 7. Germline CDR1 is SGHVS and CDR2 is FQNEAQ.

The rearrangement links TRBV6-5 to TRBJ2-2; 7 nucleotides match TRBD2. V trimming: 6 bases; J trimming: 6 bases; junction bases outside the gene matches: 7. The CDR3 runs to 14 residues. CDR1 is MNHEY, CDR2 SVGAGI, per germline. The CDR3 sequence is CASRLGGGSGELFF. The CDR3, as DNA: TGTGCCAGCAGACTGGGCGGGGGTTCCGGGGAGCTGTTTTTT.

CDR3 DNA: TGTGCCAGCAGTGATGGGGCCCTCAGGGGGACCCAGTACTTC. This translates into CASSDGALRGTQYF. The chain employs TRBV2 and TRBJ2-5; TRBD1 is a possible D gene (6 bases). Germline values: CDR1 SNHLY, CDR2 FYNNEI. The V end lost 3 bases, the J end lost 7 bases, and 15 bases lay between the germline ends. The CDR3 runs to 14 residues. The full variable domain, rest sourced from reference TRBV2 and TRBJ2-5, is EPEVTQTPSHQVTQMGQEVILRCVPISNHLYFYWYRQILGQKVEFLVSFYNNEISEKSEIFDDQFSVERPDGSNFTLKIRSTKLEDSAMYFCASSDGALRGTQYFGPGTRLLVL.

The rearrangement uses TRBV4-3 and TRBJ1-1, with D possibly matching TRBD1 (5 bases). In germline, CDR1 is LGHNA, CDR2 YSLEER. This CDR3 is built from 15 residues. The ends were cut back, 3 bases at V and 2 bases at J, with 13 bases in the middle. CDR3 amino acids: CASSQNTGANTEAFF. In DNA form, the CDR3 reads TGCGCCAGCAGCCAGAACACAGGAGCAAACACTGAAGCTTTCTTT.

Only one count was recorded for this clone. The chain couples TRBV2 to TRBJ1-2; 9 bases are shared with TRBD1. J gave up 7 bases and V 3 bases, and 3 bases lay outside the gene matches. Germline values: CDR1 SNHLY, CDR2 FYNNEI. This CDR3 region has 13 residues. CDR3 sequence (DNA): TGTGCCAGCAGTGACACAGGGGGCCTTGGCTACACCTTC. Protein sequence: CASSDTGGLGYTF.

The chain has TRBV11-2 and TRBJ2-1; 11 positions agree with TRBD2. This CDR3 is built from 15 residues. J lost 9 bases, V lost 1 base, and 5 bases had no gene match. Germline assignment: CDR1 SGHAT and CDR2 FQNNGV. CDR3: CASSLGRSGGAEQFF. Written as DNA, the CDR3 is TGTGCCAGCAGCTTAGGTCGTAGCGGGGGGGCTGAGCAGTTCTTC. Full variable domain (remainder filled in from reference TRBV11-2 and TRBJ2-1): EAGVAQSPRYKIIEKRQSVAFWCNPISGHATLYWYQQILGQGPKLLIQFQNNGVVDDSQLPKDRFSAERLKGVDSTLKIQPAKLEDSAVYLCASSLGRSGGAEQFFGPGTRLTVL.

J is TRBJ2-3 and V is TRBV5-1; 7 bases agree with TRBD2. V was pared by 2 bases and J by 3 bases, with 6 bases of the junction left unmatched. CDR1 SGHRS and CDR2 YFSETQ come from the germline V gene. The CDR3 length is 15 residues. The chain's CDR3 is CASSFRGVSTDTQYF. Here the CDR3 DNA reads TGCGCCAGCAGCTTCCGGGGGGTTTCTACAGATACGCAGTATTTT.

This clone came up once. The CDR3, as DNA: TGTGCCAGCAGTGACGGAGGGACTAGCGGTGAGCAGTTCTTC. Its protein is CASSDGGTSGEQFF. The chain recombines TRBV6-4 with TRBJ2-1, with TRBD2 matching 11 bases. V lost 2 bases to trimming and J lost 9 bases; unmatched junction nucleotides: 3. The germline gives CDR1 MRHNA, CDR2 SNTAGT. The CDR3 sequence is 14 residues long.

The chain recombines TRBV29-1 with TRBJ2-1, with D maybe TRBD1 (5 bases). The ends were cut back, 0 bases at V and 7 bases at J, with 19 bases in the middle. This CDR3 comprises 16 residues. CDR1 and CDR2 (germline): SQVTM, ANQGSEA. The CDR3 here is CSVEDLDRKPGNEQFF. The CDR3 coding sequence is TGCAGCGTTGAAGATTTAGACAGAAAACCAGGGAATGAGCAGTTCTTC.

J is TRBJ1-4 and V is TRBV4-1, with D perhaps matching TRBD1 (5 bases). V lost 1 base, J lost 7 bases, and 10 bases lay in between. Germline CDR1 MGHRA, CDR2 YSYEKL. The CDR3 is made up of 14 amino acids. The CDR3 here is CASSQGQSREKLFF. CDR3 in DNA: TGCGCCAGCAGCCAAGGACAGTCTCGTGAAAAACTGTTTTTT.

The V gene is TRBV5-6, the J gene TRBJ1-5, with 9 bases aligning to TRBD1. Germline V lookup: CDR1 SGHDT, CDR2 YYEEEE. J gave up 0 bases and V 4 bases, and 2 bases lay outside the gene matches. The CDR3 runs 15 residues. The chain's CDR3 is CASSETGGSNQPQHF. DNA for the CDR3: TGTGCCAGCAGCGAGACAGGGGGTAGCAATCAGCCCCAGCATTTT.

The chain's CDR3 is CATSRDMGLAAQTQYF. The CDR3 nucleotides read TGTGCCACCAGCAGAGATATGGGACTAGCGGCCCAGACCCAGTACTTC. The chain uses TRBV15 and TRBJ2-5; 11 positions agree with TRBD2. The V segment lost 0 bases and the J segment 6 bases; nucleotides outside the gene matches: 6. This CDR3 spans 16 amino acids. Germline loops: CDR1 LNHNV, CDR2 YYDKDF (reference sequence). Filled out from reference TRBV15 and TRBJ2-5, the complete variable domain reads DAMVIQNPRYQVTQFGKPVTLSCSQTLNHNVMYWYQQKSSQAPKLLFHYYDKDFNNEADTPDNFQSRRPNTSFCFLDIRSPGLGDTAMYLCATSRDMGLAAQTQYFGPGTRLLVL.